Below, 15 T cell receptor beta chains from the same sample are listed, as sequenced in a study of T cell responses to AZD1222 COVID-19 vaccine listed by TCRdb under 2021. The sample's time point label, in plain terms: about 28 days (+/-7) after the second vaccine dose. The library was produced with the immunoSEQ multiplex PCR assay. This is the immuneACCESS table as TCRdb keeps it, with only in-frame sequences that have V and J called. A part of the clones is gone; compared with another copy, unresolved V genes explain less than half, and the rest is unexplained. Counted in this sample were 75,000 to 90,000 clones; over 75% of them appeared once. In total, the top ten clones hold more than 3% of the sample. Specimen: peripheral blood, collected 28 days after the second AZD1222 dose. The receptors here all came from an adult who received the AZD1222 COVID-19 vaccine.

This chain links TRBV27 with TRBJ1-2; possibly TRBD1 for D (5 bases). CDR1 is MNHEY, CDR2 SMNVEV, per germline (reference sequence). CDR3 length: 15 amino acids. V lost 0 bases, J lost 2 bases, and 10 bases lay in between. The CDR3 reads CASSLSFAGNYGYTF. CDR3 DNA sequence: TGTGCCAGCAGTTTATCGTTCGCAGGGAACTATGGCTACACCTTC.

The chain is built from TRBV7-3 and TRBJ1-1; D uncertain. Germline CDR1 is SGHTA and CDR2 is FQGTGA. The germline V and J ends were trimmed by 5 bases and 1 base, with 8 bases remaining between them. The CDR3 spans 13 residues. The CDR3 region is CASSRNGNTEAFF. In DNA form, the CDR3 reads TGTGCCAGCAGCCGAAATGGGAACACTGAAGCTTTCTTT.

The CDR3: CAWNGGGHEQYF. The CDR3, as DNA: TGTGCCTGGAACGGTGGGGGGCACGAGCAGTACTTC. This rearrangement joins TRBV30 to TRBJ2-7; D possibly uses TRBD1 or TRBD2 (6 bases each). The V end was cut by 4 bases, the J end by 5 bases, with 12 bases between. Looked up from germline, CDR1 is GTSNPN and CDR2 is SVGIG (reference sequence). The CDR3 sequence is 12 residues long.

The rearrangement joins TRBV28 to TRBJ1-1, with D uncertain. The V gene's germline CDR1 is MDHEN and CDR2 SYDVKM. Trimming pared 3 bases from V and 5 bases from J, leaving 4 bases between. CDR3 length equals 11 residues. Here the CDR3 DNA reads TGTGCCAGCAGTTTTGAAACTGAAGCTTTCTTT. This gives the protein CASSFETEAFF.

The gene calls are TRBV7-3 and TRBJ2-5, with 8 positions matching TRBD1. The V gene end was trimmed by 5 bases and the J gene end by 2 bases; junction bases not matched to a gene: 7. The CDR3 is 15 residues long. Germline V gives CDR1 SGHTA, CDR2 FQGTGA. CDR3 nucleotides: TGTGCCAGCAGCCCGGACAGGGCTAATCAAGAGACCCAGTACTTC. It specifies CASSPDRANQETQYF.

This rearrangement joins TRBV11-2 to TRBJ1-6; 7 bases are shared with TRBD1. Per germline, CDR1 SGHAT and CDR2 FQNNGV. This CDR3 region has 14 residues. The trim removed 0 bases at V and 9 bases at J, leaving 2 bases unmatched. CDR3 nucleotides: TGTGCCAGCAGCTTAGAACAGGGGACTTCACCCCTCCACTTT. It yields the protein CASSLEQGTSPLHF.

This clone was seen only once. This chain links TRBV29-1 with TRBJ2-3, with TRBD2 matching 10 bases. V lost 5 bases and J lost 4; bases outside the gene matches: 6. CDR1 is SQVTM, CDR2 ANQGSEA, per germline. CDR3 length: 14 amino acids. CDR3 bases: TGCAGCGTTAGAAGCGGGGGGGCCGCAGATACGCAGTATTTT. Amino acid sequence: CSVRSGGAADTQYF.

The rearrangement joins TRBV20-1 to TRBJ1-6; D is ambiguous. The CDR3 runs to 10 residues. V was shortened by 5 bases and J by 8 bases, with 4 bases between the two germline ends. From germline, CDR1 is DFQATT and CDR2 SNEGSKA (reference sequence). CDR3 amino acids: CSARHSPLHF. The CDR3 DNA reads TGCAGTGCTCGACATTCACCCCTCCACTTT.

The chain recombines TRBV5-6 with TRBJ2-1; 8 positions agree with TRBD1. The CDR3 runs 17 residues. V trimming: 5 bases; J trimming: 7 bases; junction bases outside the gene matches: 17. Germline V CDR1 and CDR2: SGHDT, YYEEEE. The CDR3 loop is CASSPTPGTGVWNEQFF. In DNA, the CDR3 is TGTGCCAGCAGTCCGACCCCGGGGACAGGAGTTTGGAATGAGCAGTTCTTC.

There are a few counts of this clone. The rearrangement links TRBV4-2 to TRBJ1-6, with TRBD1 identical over 9 bases. Trimming removed 0 bases from V and 7 bases from J; junction bases left unmatched: 4. The CDR3 runs 16 residues. Germline loops: CDR1 LGHNA, CDR2 YNFKEQ. The CDR3 spells CASSQDPGTGNSPLHF. In DNA, the CDR3 is TGTGCCAGCAGCCAAGATCCCGGGACAGGGAATTCACCCCTCCACTTT.

This rearrangement joins TRBV30 to TRBJ2-7; 8 positions match TRBD2. This CDR3 contains 14 residues. V shed 4 bases, J shed 1 base, and the junction held 6 bases outside the gene matches. Germline lookup yields CDR1 GTSNPN and CDR2 SVGIG (reference sequence). In DNA form, the CDR3 reads TGTGCCTGGACCGCGGGACTAGGGTCCTACGAGCAGTACTTC. Translation: CAWTAGLGSYEQYF.

The rearrangement links TRBV28 to TRBJ2-3; 8 bases line up with TRBD1. Per the germline V gene, CDR1 is MDHEN and CDR2 is SYDVKM. Trimming cost V 5 bases and J 3 bases; bases outside gene matches: 10. The CDR3 consists of 16 residues. CDR3 DNA: TGTGCCAGCAGTCCCCCGGACAGGGTGGTGACAGATACGCAGTATTTT. This translates into CASSPPDRVVTDTQYF.

In this sample, this clone turned up a few times. V and J are TRBV27 and TRBJ2-7, with 8 bases matching TRBD1. CDR1 and CDR2 from the germline V gene are MNHEY and SMNVEV (reference sequence). The CDR3 loop spans 13 amino acids. The ends lost 8 bases at V and 7 bases at J; junction bases unmatched: 10. The CDR3 DNA reads TGTGCCAGCGCTCTTTGGACAGGGTCGGAGCAGTACTTC. It codes for CASALWTGSEQYF.

V gene TRBV30 combines with J gene TRBJ2-7, with 7 bases identical to TRBD2. With 5 bases clipped from V and 5 bases from J, the junction kept 6 bases outside the gene matches. CDR1 is GTSNPN and CDR2 is SVGIG in the germline V gene (reference sequence). The CDR3 loop spans 12 amino acids. CDR3 in amino acids: CAWGREVHEQYF. The CDR3 nucleotides are TGTGCCTGGGGCCGGGAGGTCCACGAGCAGTACTTC.

The genes are TRBV7-6 and TRBJ1-3; no clear D gene. Trimming cost V 1 base and J 4 bases, with 5 bases left between them. There are 13 residues in the CDR3. CDR1 SGHVS and CDR2 FNYEAQ come from the germline V gene. For the CDR3, the DNA is TGTGCCAGCAGCTTAGGGTGGGGAAACACCATATATTTT. It encodes CASSLGWGNTIYF.